This TCR beta chain was profiled in a study of human T cells and chemical hapten exposure. The CDR3 consists of 15 residues. Germline CDR1 and CDR2: SGHRS and YFSETQ. V was trimmed by 4 bases and J by 0 bases, leaving 13 bases between them. MiXCR was run by TCRdb on the RACE reads, yielding one entry per CDR3 protein. The data hold about 52,000 distinct CDR3 sequences, with approximately 10% observed a single time. Stated time point: pre-sensitization, week 0. Treatment defined: therapeutic diphenylcyclopropenone sensitization with weekly scalp DPC. Unfractionated whole blood was the source from which total RNA was extracted. In its sample, this clonotype was seen once.

The source was whole blood, collected in connection with sensitization to the hapten diphenylcyclopropenone (DPC). V gene TRBV5-1 combines with J gene TRBJ2-5, with D unresolved. This clonotype was sampled from a woman in her 30s with alopecia areata. Some clones in this sample may be carry-over from other donors' samples. CDR3 sequence (DNA): TGCGCCAGCAGCCCCCAGAGTCCCGACCAAGAGACCCAGTACTTC. Amino acid sequence: CASSPQSPDQETQYF.